This T cell receptor beta chain was retrieved from a study of neurological immune-mediated disorders. J lost 0 bases, V lost 0 bases, and 14 bases had no gene match. Germline V gene sequence: CDR1 SGHRS, CDR2 YFSETQ. The CDR3 has 19 amino acids. Healthy controls comprised blood bank volunteers in Maryland, USA. cDNA synthesis was performed by 5'RACE with 10-nucleotide random UMIs. Per sequencing run, 15-18 subjects together gave over 170 million TCR-beta sequences. TCRdb re-called the 5' RACE reads through MiXCR, storing one row per CDR3 protein. The table lists more than 70,000 distinct CDR3 sequences, more than 15% of them singletons. Whole-study findings and limits: In HTLV-1-associated myelopathy, TCR clonal expansion was greatest, whereas multiple sclerosis had the least, falling below healthy controls.

This clonotype was detected ten times or more. The antigen is not known. V and J are TRBV5-1 and TRBJ1-2; 7 bases line up with TRBD1. This sequence originates from a woman aged 40 to 50 in good health. Source material: PBMCs. In DNA form, the CDR3 reads TGCGCCAGCAGCTTGGGCTTCGATTATTGGGACAGAGCTAACTATGGCTACACCTTC. It yields the protein CASSLGFDYWDRANYGYTF.